Below, 7 T cell receptor beta chains from the same sample are listed, as sequenced in a study of blood T cell repertoires in COVID-19. Method: immunoSEQ multiplex PCR; TCRdb's copy keeps in-frame clones and lacks some. The sample holds 190,000 or so clones, more than 60% seen once. The sample comprised peripheral blood. These receptors were obtained from a man in his fifties who had recovered from COVID-19.

This clone has more than one count but fewer than ten. The chain links TRBV13 to TRBJ1-1; 12 bases are a match to TRBD1. V lost 5 bases and J lost 4; bases outside the gene matches: 5. The CDR3 length is 15 residues. Germline V gene sequence: CDR1 PRHDT, CDR2 FYEKMQ (reference sequence). The CDR3 nucleotides read TGTGCCAGCAGCCGGGACAGGGGGCTTGGCACTGAAGCTTTCTTT. Its translation: CASSRDRGLGTEAFF.

This chain connects TRBV12-3 or TRBV12-4 to TRBJ2-2, with D possibly matching TRBD2 (5 bases). This CDR3 spans 12 amino acids. The V gene lost 6 bases and the J gene lost 8 bases, with 10 bases spanning the gap. CDR3 amino acids: CASRLVAGELFF. CDR3 in DNA: TGTGCCAGCAGACTAGTGGCAGGGGAGCTGTTTTTT.

DNA of the CDR3: TGTGCCAGCAGCCCCACTAGCGGCAACTCCTACGAGCAGTACTTC. Translating gives CASSPTSGNSYEQYF. V and J are TRBV7-3 and TRBJ2-7; 8 bases are a match to TRBD2. With 5 bases clipped from V and 0 bases from J, the junction kept 6 bases outside the gene matches. Germline V gene sequence: CDR1 SGHTA, CDR2 FQGTGA. The CDR3 runs to 15 residues. Full variable domain (outside the CDR3, taken from reference TRBV7-3 and TRBJ2-7): GAGVSQTPSNKVTEKGKYVELRCDPISGHTALYWYRQSLGQGPEFLIYFQGTGAADDSGLPNDRFFAVRPEGSVSTLKIQRTERGDSAVYLCASSPTSGNSYEQYFGPGTRLTVT.

A single count supports this clone. The CDR3 sequence: CASSSGAYNEQFF. The DNA for the CDR3 is TGTGCCAGCAGTAGCGGGGCCTACAATGAGCAGTTCTTC. The chain uses TRBV6-5 and TRBJ2-1; 7 bases line up with TRBD2. The CDR3 extends over 13 amino acids. CDR1 is MNHEY and CDR2 is SVGAGI in the germline V gene. V shed 5 bases and J 2 bases; nucleotides not matched to a gene: 0.

The CDR3 nucleotides read TGCAGTGCTAGTAACATTATGAACACTGAAGCTTTCTTT. Its protein is CSASNIMNTEAFF. This chain connects TRBV20-1 to TRBJ1-1; D not resolved. Germline values: CDR1 DFQATT, CDR2 SNEGSKA (reference sequence). This CDR3 has 13 amino acids. V was shortened by 3 bases and J by 0 bases, with 8 bases between the two germline ends.

The CDR3 DNA follows: TGCAGCGTTGCTAGAACAGGGGGCAATCGGGGCTATGGCTACACCTTC. Encoded protein: CSVARTGGNRGYGYTF. The rearrangement links TRBV29-1 to TRBJ1-2, with TRBD1 matching over 9 bases. CDR1 and CDR2 (germline): SQVTM, ANQGSEA. The CDR3 covers 16 residues. The trim removed 4 bases at V and 4 bases at J, leaving 13 bases unmatched.

The rearrangement links TRBV7-9 to TRBJ2-5; D may be TRBD1 (6 bases). CDR1 is SEHNR and CDR2 is FQNEAQ in the germline V gene (reference sequence). The CDR3 has 13 residues. V was clipped by 7 bases and J by 2 bases, with 11 bases between them. CDR3 region: CASTPDSQETQYF. CDR3 nucleotide sequence: TGTGCCAGCACCCCGGACAGTCAAGAGACCCAGTACTTC. The full variable domain, with the rest looked up from reference TRBV7-9 and TRBJ2-5, is DTGVSQNPRHKITKRGQNVTFRCDPISEHNRLYWYRQTLGQGPEFLTYFQNEAQLEKSRLLSDRFSAERPKGSFSTLEIQRTEQGDSAMYLCASTPDSQETQYFGPGTRLLVL.